This T cell receptor beta chain was captured in a study of cytomegalovirus exposure and HLA in healthy donors. The PCR used 60 Vbeta and 13 Jbeta primers. The data were produced by immunoSEQ multiplex PCR, yet TCRdb's version contains in-frame clones alone and is incomplete. The repertoire holds about 160,000 clones, with approximately 78% as singletons. Trimming removed 6 bases from V and 4 bases from J; junction bases left unmatched: 12. CDR3 length: 16 amino acids. Germline CDR1 reads MNHEY; CDR2 reads SMNVEV (reference sequence). Sequences were obtained from PBMCs. This sequence originates from a male donor in good health and CMV-seropositive. The V gene is TRBV27, the J gene TRBJ2-1; 7 bases line up with TRBD2. The CDR3 region is CASSLLRGEMYNEQFF. The CDR3 DNA follows: TGTGCCAGCAGCCTTTTACGGGGGGAGATGTACAATGAGCAGTTCTTC.